Below, one T cell receptor (beta chain) is given with its context. What it recognizes is unknown. The junction departs from germline at one end; a sequencing error may be responsible. Using RNA template, CDR3s of TCR alpha and beta were amplified with iRepertoire arm-PCR. Tissue mRNA or PBMC total RNA, 100-400 ng, went into one-step reverse transcription and amplification. Using its own MiXCR run on the multiplex PCR reads, TCRdb lists one record per CDR3 protein. The sample lists approximately 88,000 distinct CDR3 sequences; about 23% were seen once. The data stem from a study of glioma-infiltrating T cells. General study points: Very few CDR3 sequences were shared between tissue and blood.

Per germline, CDR1 LGHNA and CDR2 YNFKEQ. The CDR3 length is 13 residues. Source material: glioma tissue, nonneoplastic brain tissue, or PBMCs (not recorded which). The rearrangement uses TRBV4-2 and TRBJ2-5; tentatively, D is TRBD2 (6 bases). The TCR comes from a human donor with low-grade glioma or glioblastoma, undergoing nonglioma brain surgery, or in good health (not recorded which). CDR3 in amino acids: CARSQDPSATQYF. DNA of the CDR3: TGTGCCAGAAGCCAAGATCCTAGCGCGACCCAGTACTTC.